This entry describes one T cell receptor beta chain. Its specificity is unknown. The assay was immunoSEQ multiplex PCR, and TCRdb's table has in-frame clones only and misses some. The sample consists of some 390,000 clones, about 89% of them appearing once. The data stem from a study of Ad26.COV2.S vaccination and SARS-CoV-2 variants. Overall study results and limits: Vaccinees displayed broader spike-specific TCR repertoires than placebo recipients. Spike-specific CD8+ and CD4+ T cell responses reportedly showed substantial breadth after vaccination. The TCR-based breadth and depth measures might underestimate overall T cell responses.

Germline CDR1 is GTSNPN and CDR2 is SVGIG (reference sequence). V dropped 2 bases and J dropped 2 bases, with 7 bases sitting between them. CDR3 length: 12 amino acids. Indicated treatment: roughly 18 received Ad26.COV2.S at low or high dose, single or two shots; five or six received placebo; per-sample allocation not given. Day 63 following the first vaccine or placebo injection was when the samples were taken. The input for sequencing was peripheral blood, taken in a trial of Ad26.COV2.S vaccine versus placebo. This clonotype was obtained from a person between 18 and 59 years old who received the Ad26.COV2.S COVID-19 vaccine or a placebo. This chain links TRBV30 with TRBJ2-7; D remains unclear. For the CDR3, the DNA is TGTGCCTGGAGTACAACAGCCTACGAGCAGTACTTC. This sequence encodes CAWSTTAYEQYF.